The rows below give T cell receptor beta chains drawn from one sample of a study of blood T cell repertoires in COVID-19. The repertoire was sequenced with immunoSEQ multiplex PCR; TCRdb's copy has only in-frame clones and lacks some. Of under 55,000 clones in the sample, around 73% are singletons; the top ten hold approximately 5%. The sequencing sample was made of PBMCs or T cells enriched from blood (not recorded which). Source of these receptors: a woman between 45 and 60 years old with acute COVID-19. Both conserved end residues are part of each CDR3. A D gene is named only where the DNA matches it firmly. A clone size is listed for some rows: how often the clone was seen (once, few, many), or a class if it is expanded.

CASSLWRGSTDTQYF,TGTGCCAGCAGCTTGTGGCGGGGGAGCACAGATACGCAGTATTTT,15,TRBJ2-3,.,TRBV11-1,TRBD2
CASTPGQGREKLFF,TGTGCCAGCACCCCGGGACAGGGAAGGGAAAAACTGTTTTTT,14,TRBJ1-4,.,TRBV28,TRBD1
CASSQEGQGHQPQHF,TGCGCCAGCAGCCAAGAAGGACAGGGTCATCAGCCCCAGCATTTT,15,TRBJ1-5,.,TRBV4-1,TRBD1
CASITPRHF,TGTGCCAGCATCACCCCCAGGCACTTT,9,TRBJ1-6,.,TRBV21-1,.
CASSDSTGSGTDTQYF,TGTGCCAGCAGTGACTCGACAGGGTCCGGCACAGATACGCAGTATTTT,16,TRBJ2-3,.,TRBV6-4,TRBD1
CASSNGQGISYEQYF,TGCGCCAGCAGCAATGGACAGGGGATCTCCTACGAGCAGTACTTC,15,TRBJ2-7,.,TRBV5-1,TRBD1
CAIGLGQPAIEQFF,TGTGCCATCGGTTTGGGACAGCCCGCGATTGAGCAGTTCTTC,14,TRBJ2-1,once,TRBV10-3,TRBD1
CASSLPQNYGYTF,TGTGCCAGCAGTTTACCCCAGAACTATGGCTACACCTTC,13,TRBJ1-2,.,TRBV28,.
CASSIDHRGQGYTF,TGTGCCAGTAGTATAGATCACAGGGGCCAAGGCTACACCTTC,14,TRBJ1-2,medium-sized,TRBV19,TRBD1
CASSYARVNTEAFF,TGTGCCAGCAGTTACGCCCGGGTGAACACTGAAGCTTTCTTT,14,TRBJ1-1,.,TRBV6-6,.
CASSVGGENIQYF,TGTGCCAGCAGCGTAGGGGGGGAGAACATTCAGTACTTC,13,TRBJ2-4,.,TRBV9,.
CASSRTGTGDNEQYF,TGTGCCAGCAGCAGAACCGGGACAGGGGACAACGAGCAGTACTTC,15,TRBJ2-7,.,TRBV21-1,.
CASRPGTGSTGELFF,TGCGCCAGCAGACCTGGTACAGGTTCGACCGGGGAGCTGTTTTTT,15,TRBJ2-2,.,TRBV5-1,.
CASRATGQGFGYTF,TGCGCCAGCAGGGCTACGGGACAGGGGTTTGGCTACACCTTC,14,TRBJ1-2,.,TRBV5-1,TRBD1
CASSRQGALGYTF,TGTGCCAGCAGCCGACAGGGGGCGCTTGGCTACACCTTC,13,TRBJ1-2,.,TRBV2,TRBD1
CASSPGQGIYYGYTF,TGTGCCAGCTCACCGGGACAGGGGATCTACTATGGCTACACCTTC,15,TRBJ1-2,.,TRBV18,TRBD1
CASTLGGVTQPQHF,TGTGCCAGCACCCTGGGAGGGGTTACGCAGCCCCAGCATTTT,14,TRBJ1-5,.,TRBV2,.
CASSFSSYEQYF,TGTGCCAGCAGCTTCTCCTCCTACGAGCAGTACTTC,12,TRBJ2-7,.,TRBV5-5,.
CASSLGQGGETQYF,TGCGCCAGCAGCTTGGGACAGGGAGGAGAGACCCAGTACTTC,14,TRBJ2-5,.,TRBV5-1,.
CASSLGQLNSPLHF,TGCGCCAGCAGCTTGGGACAGCTAAATTCACCCCTCCACTTT,14,TRBJ1-6,.,TRBV5-1,.
CASSLQSGGAQETQYF,TGTGCCAGCAGCTTACAGAGCGGGGGGGCCCAAGAGACCCAGTACTTC,16,TRBJ2-5,few,TRBV7-2,TRBD2
CASSQGLAGGSEQYF,TGTGCCAGCAGTCAGGGGCTAGCGGGGGGAAGCGAGCAGTACTTC,15,TRBJ2-7,.,TRBV6-5,TRBD2
CASSPGRAEQPQHF,TGTGCCAGTAGTCCCGGGAGGGCCGAACAGCCCCAGCATTTT,14,TRBJ1-5,.,TRBV19,.
CASSAEQGRTEAFF,TGTGCCAGCAGCGCCGAACAGGGGAGGACTGAAGCTTTCTTT,14,TRBJ1-1,.,TRBV11-3,TRBD1
CASTDGTGNGYTF,TGTGCCAGCACTGACGGGACAGGGAATGGCTACACCTTC,13,TRBJ1-2,.,TRBV28,TRBD1
CASSQGLAGEQFF,TGCGCCAGCAGCCAGGGGCTAGCGGGGGAGCAGTTCTTC,13,TRBJ2-1,.,TRBV4-1,TRBD2
CASSVATGLGFTDTQYF,TGTGCCAGCAGCGTAGCTACAGGACTAGGGTTCACAGATACGCAGTATTTT,17,TRBJ2-3,.,TRBV9,TRBD2
CASSYSSREQFF,TGTGCCAGCAGTTACTCGTCGCGGGAGCAGTTCTTC,12,TRBJ2-1,.,TRBV6-5,.
CASSPRQNEKLFF,TGTGCCAGCAGTCCGAGACAGAATGAAAAACTGTTTTTT,13,TRBJ1-4,.,TRBV2,.
CASSQRTVVSDEQFF,TGCGCCAGCAGTCAACGGACAGTAGTGAGCGATGAGCAGTTCTTC,15,TRBJ2-1,.,TRBV23-1,.
CAISAPDRGKNEAFF,TGTGCCATCAGTGCCCCGGACAGGGGGAAAAACGAAGCTTTCTTT,15,TRBJ1-1,.,TRBV10-3,TRBD1
CASTSNTQGTEAFF,TGTGCCAGCACAAGTAACACCCAGGGGACTGAAGCTTTCTTT,14,TRBJ1-1,few,TRBV2,.
CASSGGGLHTGELFF,TGTGCCAGTAGCGGCGGGGGGCTTCACACCGGGGAGCTGTTTTTT,15,TRBJ2-2,medium-sized,TRBV19,TRBD2
CLLRGWYEQYF,TGTCTACTAAGGGGCTGGTACGAGCAGTACTTC,11,TRBJ2-7,.,TRBV21-1,.
CASSEGDTLYEQYF,TGTGCCAGCAGTGAAGGGGACACCTTGTACGAGCAGTACTTC,14,TRBJ2-7,.,TRBV6-1,.
CASSPDRAQETQYF,TGCGCCAGCAGCCCCGACAGGGCTCAAGAGACCCAGTACTTC,14,TRBJ2-5,.,TRBV4-1,TRBD1
CASIRELNTEAFF,TGTGCCAGCATACGGGAACTGAACACTGAAGCTTTCTTT,13,TRBJ1-1,.,TRBV2,.
CAISVVGQQYNEQFF,TGTGCCATCAGTGTGGTGGGACAGCAATACAATGAGCAGTTCTTC,15,TRBJ2-1,.,TRBV10-3,TRBD1
CSVEDREAYTEAFF,TGCAGCGTTGAAGATAGAGAAGCGTACACTGAAGCTTTCTTT,14,TRBJ1-1,.,TRBV29-1,.
CASSEFSTYEQYF,TGTGCCAGCAGTGAATTTTCAACCTACGAGCAGTACTTC,13,TRBJ2-7,once,TRBV6-1,.
CSVELRSRELFF,TGCAGCGTTGAGTTGAGGAGTAGGGAGCTGTTTTTT,12,TRBJ2-2,.,TRBV29-1,.
CASSVRDSSFSGGNTIYF,TGTGCCAGCAGCGTCCGGGACAGTAGTTTTTCGGGGGGAAACACCATATATTTT,18,TRBJ1-3,.,TRBV9,TRBD1
CASSPTSAAKNIQYF,TGTGCCAGCAGCCCGACTTCTGCGGCCAAAAACATTCAGTACTTC,15,TRBJ2-4,.,TRBV6-6,.
CAIMGAGGADTQYF,TGTGCCATCATGGGAGCGGGGGGGGCAGATACGCAGTATTTT,14,TRBJ2-3,.,TRBV10-3,TRBD2
CASSPSGTDYQPQHF,TGTGCCAGCAGTCCATCCGGGACAGATTATCAGCCCCAGCATTTT,15,TRBJ1-5,.,TRBV27,TRBD1
CASTHARPEAFF,TGTGCCAGCACTCATGCGCGGCCCGAAGCTTTCTTT,12,TRBJ1-1,few,TRBV28,.
CASSFYRGIDEQYF,TGTGCCAGCAGTTTTTACAGGGGGATAGACGAGCAGTACTTC,14,TRBJ2-7,.,TRBV2,TRBD1
CASIAGNSNQPQHF,TGTGCCAGCATAGCAGGGAACAGCAATCAGCCCCAGCATTTT,14,TRBJ1-5,.,TRBV6-5,.
CASSPPGTGAGNTIYF,TGTGCCAGCTCACCACCCGGGACAGGGGCTGGAAACACCATATATTTT,16,TRBJ1-3,.,TRBV18,TRBD1
CASSEQVNQPQHF,TGTGCCAGCAGTGAGCAGGTTAATCAGCCCCAGCATTTT,13,TRBJ1-5,few,TRBV6-1,.
CASSRAYLYNEQFF,TGTGCCAGCAGCCGCGCATACCTCTACAATGAGCAGTTCTTC,14,TRBJ2-1,.,TRBV7-2,.